The rows below give T cell receptor beta chains drawn from one sample of a study of blood T cell repertoires in COVID-19. The method was immunoSEQ multiplex PCR; TCRdb's version includes in-frame clones alone and lacks a portion of them. The sample comprises under 250,000 clones, about 89% of which are singletons, and less than 7.5% rests with the top ten. The source material was peripheral blood. These receptors came from a man aged 60-69 years who had recovered from COVID-19. The CDR3 runs from the conserved cysteine through the conserved F or W. A D gene is named only where the DNA matches it firmly. Expanded clones are given a class, and other clones once, few, many or no size at all.

clone_size: once; cdr3_length: 16; d_call: TRBD2; v_call: TRBV6-5; j_call: TRBJ2-3; cdr3_aa: CASSFGLAASTDTQYF; cdr3_nt: TGTGCCAGCAGTTTTGGACTAGCAGCTAGCACAGATACGCAGTATTTT
clone_size: once; cdr3_length: 15; d_call: TRBD1; v_call: TRBV5-1; j_call: TRBJ2-1; cdr3_aa: CASSLGGTAYNEQFF; cdr3_nt: TGCGCCAGCAGCTTGGGGGGGACAGCCTACAATGAGCAGTTCTTC
clone_size: few; cdr3_length: 17; d_call: TRBD1; v_call: TRBV29-1; j_call: TRBJ2-5; cdr3_aa: CSVTTSSSGTGYETQYF; cdr3_nt: TGCAGCGTTACGACCAGCTCTTCCGGGACAGGGTACGAGACCCAGTACTTC
clone_size: -; cdr3_length: 13; d_call: -; v_call: TRBV5-1; j_call: TRBJ1-2; cdr3_aa: CASRRTLNYGYTF; cdr3_nt: TGCGCCAGCAGAAGAACTCTTAACTATGGCTACACCTTC
clone_size: -; cdr3_length: 16; d_call: TRBD1; v_call: TRBV11-2; j_call: TRBJ1-5; cdr3_aa: CASSKETGFGSQPQHF; cdr3_nt: TGTGCCAGCAGCAAAGAGACAGGGTTTGGTAGTCAGCCCCAGCATTTT
clone_size: -; cdr3_length: 15; d_call: -; v_call: TRBV28; j_call: TRBJ2-7; cdr3_aa: CASSLAASDSYEQYF; cdr3_nt: TGTGCCAGCAGTTTGGCTGCCAGCGATTCCTACGAGCAGTACTTC
clone_size: -; cdr3_length: 17; d_call: TRBD2; v_call: TRBV4-1; j_call: TRBJ2-1; cdr3_aa: CASSQPLAGGWFDEQFF; cdr3_nt: TGCGCCAGCAGCCAACCGCTAGCGGGAGGGTGGTTCGATGAGCAGTTCTTC
clone_size: -; cdr3_length: 14; d_call: -; v_call: TRBV21-1; j_call: TRBJ2-7; cdr3_aa: CASLQGQCRHEQYF; cdr3_nt: TGTGCCAGCCTGCAGGGACAATGCCGCCACGAGCAGTACTTC
clone_size: -; cdr3_length: 15; d_call: TRBD1; v_call: TRBV28; j_call: TRBJ1-5; cdr3_aa: CASSLGDRVHQPQHF; cdr3_nt: TGTGCCAGCAGTTTAGGAGACAGGGTTCATCAGCCCCAGCATTTT
clone_size: few; cdr3_length: 15; d_call: -; v_call: TRBV7-6; j_call: TRBJ2-7; cdr3_aa: CASSFSPGLTYEQYF; cdr3_nt: TGTGCCAGCAGCTTCTCCCCGGGACTCACCTACGAGCAGTACTTC